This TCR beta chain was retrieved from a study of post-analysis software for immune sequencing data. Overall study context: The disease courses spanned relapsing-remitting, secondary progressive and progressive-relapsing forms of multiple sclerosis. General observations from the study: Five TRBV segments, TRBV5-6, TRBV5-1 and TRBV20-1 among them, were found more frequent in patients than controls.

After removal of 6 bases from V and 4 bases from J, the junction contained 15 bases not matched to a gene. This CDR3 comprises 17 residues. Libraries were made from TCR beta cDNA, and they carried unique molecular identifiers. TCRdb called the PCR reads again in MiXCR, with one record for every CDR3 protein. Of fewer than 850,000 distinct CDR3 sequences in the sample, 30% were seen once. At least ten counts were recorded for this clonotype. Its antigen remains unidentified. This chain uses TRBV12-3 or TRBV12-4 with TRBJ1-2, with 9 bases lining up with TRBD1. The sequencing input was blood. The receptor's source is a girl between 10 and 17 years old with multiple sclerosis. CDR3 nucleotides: TGTGCCAGCAGCAACCGGGACAGGGTACGAGCGTCCTATGGCTACACCTTC. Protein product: CASSNRDRVRASYGYTF.